The clone carrying this T cell receptor beta chain has a single count. These data come from a study of T cell responses to AZD1222 COVID-19 vaccine. Trimming left V 7 bases short and J 5 bases short, with 11 bases between. This CDR3 comprises 12 residues. Germline V gene sequence: CDR1 MNHEY, CDR2 SVGAGI. Generated by immunoSEQ multiplex PCR, the TCRdb table keeps only in-frame clones and is missing some. The data show roughly 150,000 clones, about 94% seen once. The sample here was peripheral blood, taken on day 0 of AZD1222 vaccination. This sequence joins TRBV6-5 and TRBJ1-2; no definite D call. The receptor was isolated from an adult in good health. The CDR3 bases are TGTGCCAGCACTGGTCAGGAATATGGCTACACCTTC. Translated, it gives CASTGQEYGYTF.